This TCR beta chain is from a study of molecular identifiers for immune sequencing clone quantification. Previously described methods and listed TCR primers were employed for the bulk TCR libraries. TCRdb independently ran MiXCR on the PCR reads; one entry per CDR3 protein. The sample includes approximately 550,000 distinct CDR3 sequences, roughly 24% of them seen just once. CDR1 and CDR2 (germline): GTSNPN, SVGIG (reference sequence). V lost 2 bases, J lost 7 bases, and 7 bases stayed unmatched. The CDR3 contains 14 residues. V and J are TRBV30 and TRBJ2-3; 9 bases agree with TRBD1. The clonotype comes from a human donor in good health. Some libraries in this study had Jurkat cell RNA spiked in. Specimen: naive CD8+ T cells from blood, with Jurkat cell RNA spiked in. Subset: FACS-sorted CD8+CD4-CCR7+CD45RA+ naive T cells. The CDR3 nucleotides read TGTGCCTGGAGTCCGGGACAGGGAACTAATACGCAGTATTTT. This codes for CAWSPGQGTNTQYF.